This T cell receptor beta chain emerged from a study of low-dose radiotherapy and immunotherapy resistance in tumors. Study-level background: Intravenous cyclophosphamide 200 mg/m2 was given every two weeks, one day before radiation and immunotherapy.

V lost 7 bases, J lost 8 bases, and 12 bases lay in between. CDR3 length equals 12 residues. In germline, CDR1 is MGHDK, CDR2 SYGVNS. Time point: before trial treatment. The therapy administered to donors comprised nivolumab, ipilimumab, aspirin, low-dose cyclophosphamide and low-dose radiotherapy. This clonotype was recorded at least ten times. TRAV and TRBV primers primed cDNA for both TCRalpha and TCRbeta. The authors amplified TCRs for 20 PCR cycles with a constant-region primer and a V-primer adapter. One entry per CDR3 protein, called by TCRdb with MiXCR from the reads. The repertoire holds roughly 60,000 distinct CDR3 sequences, with roughly 24% as singletons.

The material was PBMCs, obtained before treatment. This chain links TRBV25-1 with TRBJ2-1; D might be TRBD2 (6 bases). The clonotype was recovered from a male donor with prostate cancer. This CDR3 is CASTGGSYEQFF. DNA for the CDR3: TGTGCCAGCACTGGGGGGAGTTATGAGCAGTTCTTC.